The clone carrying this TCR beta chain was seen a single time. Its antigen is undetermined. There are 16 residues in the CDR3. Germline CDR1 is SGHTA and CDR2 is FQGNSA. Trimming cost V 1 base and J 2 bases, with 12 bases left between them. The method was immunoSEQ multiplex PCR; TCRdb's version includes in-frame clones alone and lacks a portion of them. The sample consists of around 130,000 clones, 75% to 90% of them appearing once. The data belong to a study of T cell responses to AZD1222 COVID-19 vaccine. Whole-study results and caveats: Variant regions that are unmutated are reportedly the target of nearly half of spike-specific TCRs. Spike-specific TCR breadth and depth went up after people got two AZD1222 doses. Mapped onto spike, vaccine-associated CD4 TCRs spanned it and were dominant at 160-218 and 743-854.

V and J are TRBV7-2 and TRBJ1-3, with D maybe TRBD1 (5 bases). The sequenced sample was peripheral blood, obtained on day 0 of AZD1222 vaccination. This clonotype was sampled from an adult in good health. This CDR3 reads CASSLDLAGTGNTIYF. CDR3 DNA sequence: TGTGCCAGCAGCTTAGATCTGGCAGGGACTGGAAACACCATATATTTT.